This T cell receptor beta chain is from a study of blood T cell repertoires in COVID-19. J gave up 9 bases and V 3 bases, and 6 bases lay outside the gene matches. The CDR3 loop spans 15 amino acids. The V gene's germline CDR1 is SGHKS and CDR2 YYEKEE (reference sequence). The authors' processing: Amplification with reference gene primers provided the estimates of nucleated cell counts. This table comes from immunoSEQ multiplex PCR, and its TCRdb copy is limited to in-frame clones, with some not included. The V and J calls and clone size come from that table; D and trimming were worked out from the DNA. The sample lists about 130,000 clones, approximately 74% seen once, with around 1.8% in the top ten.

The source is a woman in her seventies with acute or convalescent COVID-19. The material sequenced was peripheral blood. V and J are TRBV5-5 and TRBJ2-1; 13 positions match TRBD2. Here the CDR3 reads CASSSSGTSGIEQFF. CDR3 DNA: TGTGCCAGCAGCTCCTCCGGGACTAGCGGGATTGAGCAGTTCTTC.